This passage covers 8 T cell receptor beta chains from one sample sequenced in a study of T cell responses to AZD1222 COVID-19 vaccine. The protocol was immunoSEQ multiplex PCR, while the TCRdb copy is restricted to in-frame clones and leaves out a portion. The sample contains 64,000 or so clones, roughly 89% of which appear only once. The sequencing here drew on peripheral blood, taken on day 0 of AZD1222 vaccination. Source of these receptors: an adult in good health.

On this clone itself: Within the sample, other DNA sequences also encode this same CDR3. The rearrangement uses TRBV27 and TRBJ2-7; the D gene is possibly TRBD1 (6 bases). Germline V CDR1 and CDR2: MNHEY, SMNVEV (reference sequence). Trimming stripped 0 bases from V and 2 bases from J, with 11 bases between. This CDR3 contains 15 residues. Here the CDR3 reads CASSLSGHGPYEQYF. The DNA for the CDR3 is TGTGCCAGCAGTTTATCGGGACACGGGCCCTACGAGCAGTACTTC.

V usage is TRBV6-1 and J usage is TRBJ1-4; 7 bases map to TRBD1. The CDR3 consists of 18 residues. Germline assignment: CDR1 MNHNS and CDR2 SASEGT. Trimming removed 2 bases from V and 4 bases from J; junction bases left unmatched: 13. The CDR3 loop reads CASSELFTAGDSNEKLFF. The DNA for the CDR3 is TGTGCCAGCAGTGAACTTTTTACGGCAGGGGACAGTAATGAAAAACTGTTTTTT.

The rearrangement uses TRBV6-2 or TRBV6-3 and TRBJ2-7, with D maybe TRBD2 (6 bases). The CDR3 spans 15 residues. V lost 5 bases, J lost 3 bases, and 17 bases lay in between. Germline lookup yields CDR1 MNHEY and CDR2 SVGEGT. The chain's CDR3 is CASSTDQEGFYEQYF. The CDR3 DNA sequence: TGTGCCAGCAGTACTGACCAGGAGGGGTTCTACGAGCAGTACTTC.

This rearrangement joins TRBV9 to TRBJ2-7; D is possibly TRBD2 (6 bases). CDR1 and CDR2 from the germline V gene are SGDLS and YYNGEE. CDR3 length equals 14 residues. V was clipped by 3 bases and J by 2 bases, with 12 bases between them. For the CDR3, the DNA is TGTGCCAGCAGCGCAGCGGGTTACCCCTACGAGCAGTACTTC. Its protein is CASSAAGYPYEQYF.

This clone has more than one count but fewer than ten. For the CDR3, the DNA is TGTGCCAGCAGTGACCTTGAGGGACAGGGAGGAGACGAGCAGTACTTC. Its translation is CASSDLEGQGGDEQYF. J is TRBJ2-7 and V is TRBV6-1, with TRBD1 identical over 9 bases. Germline lookup yields CDR1 MNHNS and CDR2 SASEGT. With 3 bases clipped from V and 5 bases from J, the junction kept 11 bases outside the gene matches. CDR3 length: 16 residues.

The rearrangement joins TRBV9 to TRBJ2-1; 16 bases line up with TRBD2. Germline assignment: CDR1 SGDLS and CDR2 YYNGEE. V was clipped by 3 bases and J by 9 bases; unmatched bases: 6. This CDR3 region has 16 residues. As DNA, the CDR3 is TGTGCCAGCAGCGCGGGACTAGCGGGGGGGCGATTTGAGCAGTTCTTC. Protein product: CASSAGLAGGRFEQFF.

The rearrangement joins TRBV9 to TRBJ1-1; no reliable D call. V lost 1 base and J 2 bases, leaving 6 bases between the germline ends. In germline, CDR1 is SGDLS, CDR2 YYNGEE. This CDR3 comprises 13 residues. CDR3 sequence: CASSVTSNTEAFF. CDR3 DNA: TGTGCCAGCAGCGTAACCAGTAACACTGAAGCTTTCTTT.

V usage is TRBV2 and J usage is TRBJ2-7; tentatively, D is TRBD1 (6 bases). V dropped 8 bases and J dropped 2 bases, with 19 bases sitting between them. Per germline, CDR1 SNHLY and CDR2 FYNNEI. This CDR3 has 15 amino acids. The CDR3 loop reads CASWEPRTGTYEQYF. The CDR3 region has the DNA TGTGCCAGCTGGGAACCCCGAACAGGGACCTACGAGCAGTACTTC.